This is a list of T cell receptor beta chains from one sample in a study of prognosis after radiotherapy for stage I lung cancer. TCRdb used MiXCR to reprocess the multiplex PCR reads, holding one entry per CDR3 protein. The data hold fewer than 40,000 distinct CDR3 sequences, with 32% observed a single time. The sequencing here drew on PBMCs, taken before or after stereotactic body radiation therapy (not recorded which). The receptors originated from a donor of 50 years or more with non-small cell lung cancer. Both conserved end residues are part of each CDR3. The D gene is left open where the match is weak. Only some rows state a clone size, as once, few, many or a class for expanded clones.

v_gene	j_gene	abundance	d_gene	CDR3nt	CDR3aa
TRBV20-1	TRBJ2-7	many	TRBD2	TGCAGTGCTAGGAGTTTGGGGGGGAAGTACGAGCAGTACTTC	CSARSLGGKYEQYF
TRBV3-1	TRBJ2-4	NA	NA	TGTGCCAGCATCCTCACTGGCTTCGGGGCAGGAAACATTCAGTACTTC	CASILTGFGAGNIQYF
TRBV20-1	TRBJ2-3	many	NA	TGCAGTGCTAGCAATGGGGCGGCCACAGATACGCAGTATTTT	CSASNGAATDTQYF
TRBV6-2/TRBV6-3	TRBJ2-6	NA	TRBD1	TGTGCCAGCAGTACCCCGGATGGGACAGCTATACCACTACTCTGGGCCAACGTCCTGACTTTC	CASSTPDGTAIPLLWANVLTF
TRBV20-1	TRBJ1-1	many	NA	TGCAGTGCTAGTGAGTCGAACACTGAAGCTTTCTTT	CSASESNTEAFF
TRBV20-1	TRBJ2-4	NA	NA	TGCAGTGCTAGAGGGTTGTCCAAACTGGGCGGGGACATTCAGTACTTC	CSARGLSKLGGDIQYF
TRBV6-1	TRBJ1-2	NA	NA	TGTGCCAGCAGTGAGGCCCTTTATGGCTACACCTTC	CASSEALYGYTF
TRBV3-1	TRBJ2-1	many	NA	TGTGCCAGCAGCCGCCTGGCCGGGGGCGGTGGGGATGAGCAGTTCTTC	CASSRLAGGGGDEQFF
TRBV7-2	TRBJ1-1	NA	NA	TGTGCCAGCAGCTTAGAAGGGGGGATAACTGAAGCTTTCTTT	CASSLEGGITEAFF
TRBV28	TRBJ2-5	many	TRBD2	TGTGCCAGCAGTTTTTTAGGGGCTAGCGGGGGCGGCGAGACCCAGTACTTC	CASSFLGASGGGETQYF
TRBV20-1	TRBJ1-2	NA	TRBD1	TGCAGCGCCCGAGCGGGACAGGTCTATGGCTACACCTTC	CSARAGQVYGYTF
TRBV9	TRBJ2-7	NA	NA	TGTGCCAGCAGCGTCCGCGGTGGGGCACAAGTTTACGATCAGTACTTC	CASSVRGGAQVYDQYF
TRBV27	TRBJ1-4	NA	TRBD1	TGTGCCAGCAGTCTAGGACAGGGGACTTCAACTAATGAAAAACTGTTTTTT	CASSLGQGTSTNEKLFF
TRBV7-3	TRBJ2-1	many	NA	TGTGCCAGCACCAGGAATCCGGGGGATGAGCAGTTCTTC	CASTRNPGDEQFF
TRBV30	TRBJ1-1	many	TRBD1	TGTGCCTGGAGTGTCCGGGACAGCCGGCTTCGGGCTGAAGCTTTCTTT	CAWSVRDSRLRAEAFF
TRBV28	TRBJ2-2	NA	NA	TGTGCCACCCAAATGCGGCGGAGGGCCGGGGAGCTGTTTTTT	CATQMRRRAGELFF
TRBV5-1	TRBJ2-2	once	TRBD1	TGCGCCAGCAGCTTGGTGGACAGGGTGACAGAGGAGCTGTTTTTT	CASSLVDRVTEELFF
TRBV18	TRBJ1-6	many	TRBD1	TGTGCCAGCTCACCATCGAGGGACAGAAATTCACCCCTCCACTTT	CASSPSRDRNSPLHF
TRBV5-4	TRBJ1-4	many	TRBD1	TGTGCCAGCAGCACCGGGACAGGGTTCGAAAAACTGTTTTTT	CASSTGTGFEKLFF
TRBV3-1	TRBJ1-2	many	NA	TGTGCCAGCAGCCAAGACGGACGCCAAGGGGGCTACACCTTC	CASSQDGRQGGYTF
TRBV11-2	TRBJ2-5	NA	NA	TGTGCCAGCAGCTTTACTGATGGGCAACAGACCCAGTACTTC	CASSFTDGQQTQYF
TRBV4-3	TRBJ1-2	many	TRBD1	TGCGCCAGCAGCCAAGTCACAGGGGGCAATTACTATGGCTACACCTTC	CASSQVTGGNYYGYTF
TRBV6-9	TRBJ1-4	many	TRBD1	TGTGCCAGCAGTTTCGACAGGGGGTACGCAAAACTGTTTTTT	CASSFDRGYAKLFF
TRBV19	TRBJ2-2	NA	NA	TGTGCCAGTAGTCGGGCTAGCGATAACACCTGGGAGCTTTTTTTT	CASSRASDNTWELFF
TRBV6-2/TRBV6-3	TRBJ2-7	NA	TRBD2	TGTGCCAGCAGTTCTCCGGGAGGGGACTACGAGCAGTACTTC	CASSSPGGDYEQYF
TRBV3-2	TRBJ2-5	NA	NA	TGTGCCAGCAGCCAACCAGGGGAGGGTAGGTACCAAGAGACCCAGTACTTC	CASSQPGEGRYQETQYF
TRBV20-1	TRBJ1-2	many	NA	TGCAGTGCTGCCCAACACGGGGGGGAGAACTATGGCTACACCTTC	CSAAQHGGENYGYTF
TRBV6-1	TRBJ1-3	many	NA	TGTGCCAGCAGTACGGGACCGGGAAACACCATATATTTT	CASSTGPGNTIYF
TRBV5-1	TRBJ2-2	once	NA	TGCGCCAGTAGCCAATCCCTTAGGTGGGGCCTTGAGCTGTTTTTT	CASSQSLRWGLELFF
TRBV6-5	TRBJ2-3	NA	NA	TGTGCCAGCAGTTACCGGGGGTCAGATACGCAGTATTTT	CASSYRGSDTQYF
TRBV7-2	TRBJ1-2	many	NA	TGTGCCAGCAGCTCGGGGGAGGTCTTAACCTTC	CASSSGEVLTF
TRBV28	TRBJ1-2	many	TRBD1	TGTGCCAGCAGTGAGACGGACAGGGATGGCTACACCTTC	CASSETDRDGYTF
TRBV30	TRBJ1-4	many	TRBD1	TGTGCCTGGACCCTACAGGGGGGTAGTAAAAAACTGTTTTTT	CAWTLQGGSKKLFF
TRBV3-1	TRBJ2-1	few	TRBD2	TGTGCCAGCAGCATATCGAGCGGGGGAGGCGATGAGCAGTTCTTC	CASSISSGGGDEQFF
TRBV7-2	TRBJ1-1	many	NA	TGTGCCAGCAGCTTATCCGGGGGCAAGGGTGAAGCTTTCTTT	CASSLSGGKGEAFF
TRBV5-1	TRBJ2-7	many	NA	TGCGCCAGCAGTTCCTCCTACGAGCAGTACTTC	CASSSSYEQYF
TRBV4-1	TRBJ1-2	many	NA	TGCGCCAGCAGCCAAGGGACGGCTTCCTATGGCTACACCTTC	CASSQGTASYGYTF
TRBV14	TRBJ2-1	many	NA	TGTGCCAGCAGCCCCCCAAATGGCAATGAGCAGTTCTTC	CASSPPNGNEQFF
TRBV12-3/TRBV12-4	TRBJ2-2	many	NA	TGTGCCAGCAGTTTTATAACCGGGGAGCTGTTTTTT	CASSFITGELFF
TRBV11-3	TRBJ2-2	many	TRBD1	TGTGCCAGCAGCTTAGACGGGACAGGGATTCGGGAGCTGTTTTTT	CASSLDGTGIRELFF
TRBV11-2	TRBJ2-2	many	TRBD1	TGTGCCAGCAGCACTCCCAGGGGGCCTACCGGGGAGCTGTTTTTT	CASSTPRGPTGELFF
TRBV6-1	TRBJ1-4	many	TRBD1	TGTGCCAGCAGTCGCCGGGACAGGGGCAGTGAAAAACTGTTTTTT	CASSRRDRGSEKLFF
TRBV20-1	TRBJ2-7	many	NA	TGCAGTGCTACCCCCCTGAGGGACGGTCTAGGCGAGCAGTACTTC	CSATPLRDGLGEQYF
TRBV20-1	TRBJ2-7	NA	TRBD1	TGCAGTGCTATATACCCTGCCGGGACAGGGTCTCGGTACGAGCAGTACTTC	CSAIYPAGTGSRYEQYF
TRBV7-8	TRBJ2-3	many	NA	TGTGCCAGCAGCTACGCGAGCGCTCAAGATACGCAGTATTTT	CASSYASAQDTQYF
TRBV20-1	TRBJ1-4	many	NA	TGCAGTGCTAGAGATGCCCAGGAGGGAACTAATGAAAAACTGTTTTTT	CSARDAQEGTNEKLFF
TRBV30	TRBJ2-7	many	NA	TGTGCCTGGAGTCCCGGGGGCAACTACGAGCAGTACTTC	CAWSPGGNYEQYF
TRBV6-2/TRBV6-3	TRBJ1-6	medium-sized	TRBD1	TGTGCCAGCAGCCTCGGACAGGGGGCGCGAGTCGGAAATTCACCCCTCCACTTT	CASSLGQGARVGNSPLHF
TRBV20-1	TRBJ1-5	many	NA	TGCAGTGCTAGAGAGGGGGGCAGCAATCAGCCCCAGCATTTT	CSAREGGSNQPQHF
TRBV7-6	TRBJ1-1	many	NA	TGTGCCAGCAGCCCAGACATAGGGACTGAAGCTTTCTTT	CASSPDIGTEAFF
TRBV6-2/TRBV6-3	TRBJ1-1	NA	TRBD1	TGTGCCAGCATCTACGACAGGGGGCTCTGGATTAACACTGAAGCTTTCTTT	CASIYDRGLWINTEAFF
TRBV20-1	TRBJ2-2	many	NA	TGCAGTGCTTATCGTAGGGGGGCAGCCACCGGGGAGCTGTTTTTT	CSAYRRGAATGELFF
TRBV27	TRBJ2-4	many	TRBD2	TGTGCCAGCAGTTCACTAGCGGGGGGAATAAACATTCAGTACTTC	CASSSLAGGINIQYF